The 9 T cell receptor beta chains given below trace back to one sample, sequenced in a study of T-cell memory formation after mild COVID-19. TCRdb passed the 5' RACE reads through MiXCR, listing each CDR3 protein once. The sample lists about 390,000 distinct CDR3 sequences, about a sixth occurring once. The material sequenced was PBMCs or a T cell subset sorted from them (not recorded which). These TCRs come from a young man who had mild COVID-19 (a few samples of this study predate the infection). Cell type and time point are not known.

The chain recombines TRBV6-5 with TRBJ1-4; maybe TRBD1 (5 bases). The V end lost 5 bases, the J end lost 4 bases, and 17 bases lay between the germline ends. Per the germline V gene, CDR1 is MNHEY and CDR2 is SVGAGI. The CDR3 runs 16 residues. DNA for the CDR3: TGTGCCAGCAGTCCGGAGGGCCGGGACGGTAATGAAAAACTGTTTTTT. Residues: CASSPEGRDGNEKLFF.

A few counts support this clonotype. The chain employs TRBV4-2 and TRBJ1-2; 7 bases map to TRBD1. The CDR3 is 19 residues long. Germline assignment: CDR1 LGHNA and CDR2 YNFKEQ. Trimming at V came to 3 bases and at J to 0 bases, leaving 16 bases not matched to a gene. This CDR3 reads CASSHRQVGDRPTNYGYTF. CDR3 in DNA: TGTGCCAGCAGCCACCGACAAGTGGGGGACAGACCCACTAACTATGGCTACACCTTC.

The chain combines TRBV11-2 with TRBJ2-2; 7 nucleotides line up with TRBD1. V gave up 5 bases and J gave up 1 base; unmatched junction bases: 4. The CDR3 runs 15 residues. Germline CDR1 and CDR2: SGHAT and FQNNGV. CDR3 residues: CASSARGRNTGELFF. CDR3 sequence (DNA): TGTGCCAGCAGCGCTAGGGGGCGGAACACCGGGGAGCTGTTTTTT. Together with reference TRBV11-2 and TRBJ2-2, the CDR3 gives the full variable domain: EAGVAQSPRYKIIEKRQSVAFWCNPISGHATLYWYQQILGQGPKLLIQFQNNGVVDDSQLPKDRFSAERLKGVDSTLKIQPAKLEDSAVYLCASSARGRNTGELFFGEGSRLTVL.

There are a few counts of this clonotype. The chain is built from TRBV6-1 and TRBJ2-1; possible D gene TRBD2, 6 bases. Trimming shortened V by 0 bases and J by 5 bases, and 17 bases separated the two germline ends. The CDR3 is made up of 17 amino acids. Germline CDR1 and CDR2: MNHNS and SASEGT. The CDR3 here is CASSEAPSGLGNNEQFF. The CDR3 nucleotides read TGTGCCAGCAGTGAAGCGCCCAGCGGGTTGGGTAACAATGAGCAGTTCTTC.

This clonotype was recorded a few times. J is TRBJ2-2 and V is TRBV5-1; TRBD2 matches 9 bases. The junction had 7 bases not matched to a gene; V was cut back by 4 bases and J by 3 bases. CDR1 and CDR2 from the germline V gene are SGHRS and YFSETQ. The CDR3 length is 16 residues. CDR3 bases: TGCGCCAGCAGCCAACTAGCGGGCGCGGACACCGGGGAGCTGTTTTTT. Its protein is CASSQLAGADTGELFF. The variable domain in full, with the rest retrieved from reference TRBV5-1 and TRBJ2-2, is KAGVTQTPRYLIKTRGQQVTLSCSPISGHRSVSWYQQTPGQGLQFLFEYFSETQRNKGNFPGRFSGRQFSNSRSEMNVSTLELGDSALYLCASSQLAGADTGELFFGEGSRLTVL.

This clonotype has more than one count but fewer than ten. The chain couples TRBV6-5 to TRBJ2-3; 15 bases match TRBD2. The V and J ends lost 8 bases and 0 bases, in that order; junction bases with no gene match: 3. This CDR3 spans 16 amino acids. Germline V CDR1 and CDR2: MNHEY, SVGAGI. The CDR3 DNA sequence: TGTGCCAGCCGGACTAGCGGGGGGGCTAGCACAGATACGCAGTATTTT. Translating gives CASRTSGGASTDTQYF.

This clonotype was counted a few times. The V gene is TRBV7-9, the J gene TRBJ2-6; D is undetermined. The CDR3 length is 15 residues. The germline V gene encodes CDR1 SEHNR and CDR2 FQNEAQ (reference sequence). V lost 7 bases and J 0 bases, leaving 10 bases between the germline ends. CDR3 amino acids: CASIFLISGANVLTF. The CDR3 DNA sequence: TGTGCCAGCATTTTCCTGATCTCTGGGGCCAACGTCCTGACTTTC.

The genes are TRBV12-5 and TRBJ1-1, with D unresolved. Germline V gives CDR1 LGHNT, CDR2 FRNRAP. This CDR3 is built from 15 residues. The V end was cut by 0 bases, the J end by 4 bases, with 12 bases between. The CDR3 reads CASGLVSRVATEAFF. The DNA of the CDR3 is TGTGCTAGTGGTTTGGTATCTCGGGTAGCCACTGAAGCTTTCTTT.

The chain carries TRBV7-9 and TRBJ2-5; 7 bases fit TRBD2. This CDR3 has 16 residues. CDR1 is SEHNR, CDR2 FQNEAQ, per germline (reference sequence). Unmatched junction bases numbered 12, after V lost 5 bases and J lost 3 bases. The CDR3 DNA sequence: TGTGCCAGCAGCCTCTTGGGGAGGGGTATCGAAGAGACCCAGTACTTC. It encodes CASSLLGRGIEETQYF.